This T cell receptor beta chain appears in the sequencing data of a study of response to subunit inactivated influenza vaccine. The study, taken as a whole, reports: Few new T cells, the authors suggested, are recruited by each seasonal influenza vaccination.

One entry per CDR3 protein results from TCRdb running MiXCR on the RT-PCR reads. The sample has 700,000 to 900,000 distinct CDR3 sequences; approximately 21% are singletons. This clonotype was seen only a few times. The antigen is unknown. This CDR3 contains 12 residues. V lost 3 bases to trimming and J lost 8 bases, with 10 bases between them. The material sequenced was PBMCs from blood, taken 4 to 6 days after vaccination. The receptor's source is a man aged 50-60 years who received an inactivated influenza vaccine. The V gene is TRBV12-3 or TRBV12-4, the J gene TRBJ1-2; D gene uncertain. CDR3 nucleotide sequence: TGTGCCAGCAGTTTGTTTCCAGGCGGCTACACCTTC. Translation: CASSLFPGGYTF.